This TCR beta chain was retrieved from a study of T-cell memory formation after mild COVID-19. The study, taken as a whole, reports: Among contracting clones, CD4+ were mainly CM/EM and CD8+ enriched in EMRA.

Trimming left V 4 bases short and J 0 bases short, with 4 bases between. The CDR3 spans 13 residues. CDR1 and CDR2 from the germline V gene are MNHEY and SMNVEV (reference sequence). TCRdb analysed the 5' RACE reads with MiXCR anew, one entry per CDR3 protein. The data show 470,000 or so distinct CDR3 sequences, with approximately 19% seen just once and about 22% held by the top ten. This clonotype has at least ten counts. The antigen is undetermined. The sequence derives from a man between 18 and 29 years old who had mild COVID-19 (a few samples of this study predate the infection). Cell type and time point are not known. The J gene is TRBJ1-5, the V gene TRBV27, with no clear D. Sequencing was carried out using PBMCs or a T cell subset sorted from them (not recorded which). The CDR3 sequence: CASSWNSNQPQHF. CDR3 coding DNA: TGTGCCAGCAGTTGGAATAGCAATCAGCCCCAGCATTTT.